The present T cell receptor beta chain was sequenced within a study of radiotherapy plus CTLA-4 blockade in lung cancer. It was focal radiation plus CTLA-4 blockade with ipilimumab that patients with chemo-refractory metastatic non-small-cell lung cancer received. Sequenced by immunoSEQ multiplex PCR; TCRdb stores in-frame clones only, minus some. The table has more than 40,000 clones, approximately 73% seen once. This clone has a handful of counts. Sequencing used peripheral blood, obtained from a patient treated with radiotherapy plus ipilimumab. The receptor was isolated from a human donor with non-small cell lung cancer who had a complete response to radiotherapy plus ipilimumab.

CDR3 DNA: TGTGCCTGGAGGTACGAGGCAGGGGGGACCTACGAGCAGTACTTC. This translates into CAWRYEAGGTYEQYF. V is TRBV30 and J is TRBJ2-7; TRBD1 might be the D (7 bases). CDR3 length: 15 residues. Germline V gives CDR1 GTSNPN, CDR2 SVGIG (reference sequence). Trimming shortened V by 3 bases and J by 2 bases, and 17 bases separated the two germline ends.